The 16 T cell receptor beta chains below were found in one sample sequenced in a study of ipilimumab plus nivolumab after autologous stem cell transplantation. Assay: immunoSEQ multiplex PCR; the TCRdb copy retains only in-frame clones and omits some. The sample comprises fewer than 30,000 clones, around 83% of which are singletons, and 5.2% rests with the top ten. Material: PBMCs, obtained in a trial of ipilimumab plus nivolumab as post-transplant consolidation. These TCRs come from a male donor with diffuse large B-cell lymphoma.

Here the CDR3 DNA reads TGTGCCAGCAGCAGGACGAAGACTAACTATGGCTACACCTTC. This encodes CASSRTKTNYGYTF. J is TRBJ1-2 and V is TRBV6-5; D is uncertain. The CDR3 has 14 residues. From germline, CDR1 is MNHEY and CDR2 SVGAGI. Trimming shortened V by 6 bases and J by 0 bases, and 11 bases separated the two germline ends.

The chain recombines TRBV7-9 with TRBJ2-7; 7 nucleotides align to TRBD1. V shed 5 bases and J 7 bases; nucleotides not matched to a gene: 5. Germline V gene sequence: CDR1 SEHNR, CDR2 FQNEAQ (reference sequence). There are 12 residues in the CDR3. The CDR3, as DNA: TGTGCCAGCAGCAAACAGGGGTGGGAGCAGTACTTC. Encoded protein: CASSKQGWEQYF.

The chain has TRBV5-1 and TRBJ1-4; D unresolved. Trimming left V 5 bases short and J 0 bases short, with 11 bases between. Looked up from germline, CDR1 is SGHRS and CDR2 is YFSETQ. This CDR3 region has 15 residues. CDR3 sequence reads: CASSPVAATNEKLFF. DNA of the CDR3: TGCGCCAGCAGTCCCGTAGCCGCAACTAATGAAAAACTGTTTTTT.

The gene calls are TRBV5-1 and TRBJ2-3; 7 bases map to TRBD1. Trimming removed 4 bases from V and 2 bases from J; junction bases left unmatched: 7. This CDR3 has 15 amino acids. The germline V gene has CDR1 SGHRS and CDR2 YFSETQ. In DNA, the CDR3 is TGCGCCAGCAGCCGAGACAGGGTGGCCACAGATACGCAGTATTTT. The encoded protein is CASSRDRVATDTQYF.

The chain couples TRBV18 to TRBJ2-3, with TRBD1 as a possible D gene (5 bases). Germline values: CDR1 KGHSH, CDR2 LQKENI. This CDR3 has 14 residues. The germline V and J ends were trimmed by 4 bases and 1 base, with 9 bases remaining between them. As DNA, the CDR3 is TGTGCCAGCTCACGGTCGACAGGCACAGATACGCAGTATTTT. Translated, it gives CASSRSTGTDTQYF.

The chain uses TRBV7-2 and TRBJ2-7; 13 bases map to TRBD2. J was trimmed by 6 bases and V by 5 bases; bases with no gene match: 13. The CDR3 runs 17 residues. Germline V gene lookup returns CDR1 SGHTA and CDR2 FQGNSA. CDR3 nucleotides: TGTGCCAGCAGCAGAGGGACTAGCGGGGCGTTCGGGGGCGAGCAGTACTTC. As protein: CASSRGTSGAFGGEQYF.

This sequence joins TRBV27 and TRBJ2-5; 8 bases are shared with TRBD2. After removal of 4 bases from V and 4 bases from J, the junction contained 11 bases not matched to a gene. The length of the CDR3 is 16 residues. Per the germline V gene, CDR1 is MNHEY and CDR2 is SMNVEV (reference sequence). The CDR3 region is CASSSSGGGRGETQYF. In DNA form, the CDR3 reads TGTGCCAGCAGTTCCTCCGGGGGGGGGAGAGGAGAGACCCAGTACTTC.

The rearrangement links TRBV5-1 to TRBJ2-5; TRBD2 is a possible D gene (6 bases). The V and J ends lost 7 bases and 2 bases respectively, with 12 bases between them. The CDR3 length is 13 residues. Germline V gives CDR1 SGHRS, CDR2 YFSETQ. The CDR3 nucleotides read TGCGCCAGCCGCCGGACTACTCAAGAGACCCAGTACTTC. Translated, it gives CASRRTTQETQYF.

The rearrangement links TRBV7-9 to TRBJ1-1; 7 nucleotides align to TRBD1. The V and J ends lost 5 bases and 1 base, in that order; junction bases with no gene match: 4. The CDR3 has 14 residues. Germline V gene data show CDR1 as SEHNR and CDR2 as FQNEAQ (reference sequence). DNA of the CDR3: TGTGCCAGCAGCCAACAGGGGAGGAACACTGAAGCTTTCTTT. Translating gives CASSQQGRNTEAFF. Full variable domain (rest looked up from reference TRBV7-9 and TRBJ1-1): DTGVSQNPRHKITKRGQNVTFRCDPISEHNRLYWYRQTLGQGPEFLTYFQNEAQLEKSRLLSDRFSAERPKGSFSTLEIQRTEQGDSAMYLCASSQQGRNTEAFFGQGTRLTVV.

J is TRBJ2-7 and V is TRBV14; D tentatively fits TRBD1 or TRBD2 (5 bases each). The germline CDR1 and CDR2 sequences are SGHDN and FVKESK. V was trimmed by 1 base and J by 7 bases, leaving 14 bases between them. The CDR3 spans 14 residues. As DNA, the CDR3 is TGTGCCAGCAGCCAAGGCACAGGTCCGGGGGAGCAGTACTTC. Encoded protein: CASSQGTGPGEQYF.

The chain recombines TRBV19 with TRBJ1-2, with 8 nucleotides matching TRBD1. CDR1 and CDR2 (germline): LNHDA, SQIVND (reference sequence). The CDR3 is made up of 13 amino acids. Losses at the gene ends were 3 bases for V and 6 bases for J; bases not matched to a gene: 3. DNA of the CDR3: TGTGCCAGTAGTATTCAGGGGGCTGATGGCTACACCTTC. This codes for CASSIQGADGYTF.

The chain combines TRBV20-1 with TRBJ2-5; 7 bases agree with TRBD2. V was pared by 4 bases and J by 7 bases, with 3 bases of the junction left unmatched. The CDR3 runs 11 residues. CDR1 and CDR2 (germline): DFQATT, SNEGSKA (reference sequence). The CDR3 nucleotides read TGCAGTGCTAAAACGGGGGGGACCCAGTACTTC. Residues: CSAKTGGTQYF.

The chain employs TRBV29-1 and TRBJ1-5; weak D call: TRBD1 (5 bases). The CDR3 spans 17 residues. Germline V CDR1 and CDR2: SQVTM, ANQGSEA. V lost 0 bases, J lost 0 bases, and 15 bases lay in between. The CDR3 region has the DNA TGCAGCGTTGAAGAGGGGGGATTAGGTTATAGCAATCAGCCCCAGCATTTT. As protein: CSVEEGGLGYSNQPQHF.

V and J are TRBV27 and TRBJ2-7; 8 bases map to TRBD2. Germline V gene lookup returns CDR1 MNHEY and CDR2 SMNVEV (reference sequence). Germline trimming cut 5 bases from V and 5 bases from J; bases unmatched to any gene: 14. This CDR3 is built from 16 residues. The CDR3 DNA reads as TGTGCCAGCAGTCCCATTTCGCGGGGGGCATCCCACGAGCAGTACTTC. It translates to CASSPISRGASHEQYF.

The chain recombines TRBV27 with TRBJ2-7, with 9 bases matching TRBD2. The germline gives CDR1 MNHEY, CDR2 SMNVEV (reference sequence). The CDR3 contains 14 residues. Trimming at V came to 6 bases and at J to 1 base, leaving 4 bases not matched to a gene. The DNA of the CDR3 is TGTGCCAGCAGGTTAGCGGGGGCGTCCTACGAGCAGTACTTC. This encodes CASRLAGASYEQYF.

This clone was picked up a small number of times. This sequence joins TRBV6-1 and TRBJ1-3; D is unresolved. The ends were cut back, 1 base at V and 0 bases at J, with 10 bases in the middle. This CDR3 spans 16 amino acids. Germline loops: CDR1 MNHNS, CDR2 SASEGT. The CDR3 bases are TGTGCCAGCAGTGAAGGGTACGGGAGCTCTGGAAACACCATATATTTT. Protein product: CASSEGYGSSGNTIYF.